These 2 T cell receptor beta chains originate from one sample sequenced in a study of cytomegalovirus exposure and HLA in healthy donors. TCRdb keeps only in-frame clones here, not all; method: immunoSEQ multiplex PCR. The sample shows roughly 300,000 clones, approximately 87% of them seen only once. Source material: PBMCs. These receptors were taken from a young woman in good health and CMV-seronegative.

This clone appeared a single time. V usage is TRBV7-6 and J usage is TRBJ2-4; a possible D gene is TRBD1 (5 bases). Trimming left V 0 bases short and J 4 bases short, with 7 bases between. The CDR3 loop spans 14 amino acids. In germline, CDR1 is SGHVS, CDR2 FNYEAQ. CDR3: CASSLAPGKNIQYF. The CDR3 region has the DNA TGTGCCAGCAGCTTAGCCCCAGGGAAAAACATTCAGTACTTC.

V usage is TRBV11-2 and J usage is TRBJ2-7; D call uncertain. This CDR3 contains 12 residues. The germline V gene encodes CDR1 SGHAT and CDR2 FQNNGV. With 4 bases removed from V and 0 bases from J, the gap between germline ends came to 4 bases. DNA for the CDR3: TGTGCCAGCAGCTCCTCCTCCTACGAGCAGTACTTC. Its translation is CASSSSSYEQYF. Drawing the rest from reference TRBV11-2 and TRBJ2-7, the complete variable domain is EAGVAQSPRYKIIEKRQSVAFWCNPISGHATLYWYQQILGQGPKLLIQFQNNGVVDDSQLPKDRFSAERLKGVDSTLKIQPAKLEDSAVYLCASSSSSYEQYFGPGTRLTVT.